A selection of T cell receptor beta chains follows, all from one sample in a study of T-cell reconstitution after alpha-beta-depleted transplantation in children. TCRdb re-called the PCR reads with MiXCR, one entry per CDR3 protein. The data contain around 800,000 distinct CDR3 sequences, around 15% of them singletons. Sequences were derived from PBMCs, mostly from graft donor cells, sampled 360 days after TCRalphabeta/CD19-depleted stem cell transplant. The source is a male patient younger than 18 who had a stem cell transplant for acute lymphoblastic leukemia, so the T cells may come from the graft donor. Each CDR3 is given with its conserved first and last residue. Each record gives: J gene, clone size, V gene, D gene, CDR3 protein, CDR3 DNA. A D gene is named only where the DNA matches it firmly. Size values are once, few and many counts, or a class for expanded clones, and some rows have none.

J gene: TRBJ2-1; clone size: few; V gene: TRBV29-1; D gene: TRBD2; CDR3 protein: CSVIDPGTSGVEQFF; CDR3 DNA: TGCAGCGTTATTGACCCCGGGACTAGCGGGGTGGAGCAGTTCTTC
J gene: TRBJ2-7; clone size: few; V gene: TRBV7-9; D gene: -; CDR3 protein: CASTFGQLYEQYF; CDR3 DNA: TGTGCCAGCACCTTCGGACAGCTTTACGAGCAGTACTTC
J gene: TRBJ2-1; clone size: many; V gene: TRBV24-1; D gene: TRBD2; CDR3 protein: CATSLSGSSYNEQFF; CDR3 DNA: TGTGCCACCTCCCTAAGCGGGAGTTCCTACAATGAGCAGTTCTTC
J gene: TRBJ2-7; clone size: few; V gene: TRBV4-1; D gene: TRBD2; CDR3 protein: CASRLLTSGKYEQYF; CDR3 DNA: TGCGCCAGCAGGCTCTTGACTAGCGGGAAATACGAGCAGTACTTC
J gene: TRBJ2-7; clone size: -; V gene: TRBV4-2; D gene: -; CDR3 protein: CASSHSGTGSYEQYF; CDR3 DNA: TGTGCCAGCAGCCATTCCGGGACTGGGAGCTACGAGCAGTACTTC
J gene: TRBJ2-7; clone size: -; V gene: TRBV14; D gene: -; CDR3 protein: CASSRATYEQYF; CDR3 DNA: TGTGCCAGCAGCCGCGCGACCTACGAGCAGTACTTC
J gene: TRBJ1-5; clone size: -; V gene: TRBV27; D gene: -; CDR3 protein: CASSLSPTRGRHQPQHF; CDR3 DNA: TGTGCCAGCAGTTTGTCCCCAACCCGGGGTCGTCATCAGCCCCAGCATTTT
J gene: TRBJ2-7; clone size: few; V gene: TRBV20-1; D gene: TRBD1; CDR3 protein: CSASGGQGGYEQYF; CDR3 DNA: TGCAGTGCTAGTGGTGGACAGGGGGGGTACGAGCAGTACTTC
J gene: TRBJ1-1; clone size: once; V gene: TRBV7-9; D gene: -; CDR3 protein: CASSLLSEEAFF; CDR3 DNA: TGTGCCAGCAGCTTATTGAGTGAAGAAGCTTTCTTT
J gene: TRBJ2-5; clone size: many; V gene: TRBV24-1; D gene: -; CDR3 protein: CATSGAGAGETQYF; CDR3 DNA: TGTGCCACCAGTGGGGCAGGAGCGGGAGAGACCCAGTACTTC
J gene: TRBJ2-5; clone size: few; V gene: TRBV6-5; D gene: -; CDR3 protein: CASSYSRQTRGETQYF; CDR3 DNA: TGTGCCAGCAGTTACTCGAGACAGACTAGGGGGGAGACCCAGTACTTC